These 2 T cell receptor beta chains were sequenced from one sample in a study of cytomegalovirus exposure and HLA in healthy donors. PCR primers comprised 60 Vbeta and 13 Jbeta primers. Profiled with immunoSEQ multiplex PCR; TCRdb holds only in-frame clones, not every one. This sample has roughly 180,000 clones, with around 85% found just once. Material for sequencing was PBMCs. The source is a man aged 18 to 30 in good health and CMV-seropositive.

The V call is TRBV12-5, the J call TRBJ2-2; TRBD1 matches 9 bases. Germline lookup yields CDR1 LGHNT and CDR2 FRNRAP. Trimming removed 1 base from V and 6 bases from J; junction bases left unmatched: 18. The CDR3 is 20 amino acids. CDR3 in DNA: TGTGCTAGTGGTTTGGCCCGGCGACAGGGGGGGGTCGGAAACGCCGGGGAGCTGTTTTTT. Amino acid sequence: CASGLARRQGGVGNAGELFF.

This chain joins TRBV4-1 and TRBJ1-2; D might be TRBD1 (6 bases). The CDR3 is 15 residues long. Germline-derived CDR1 and CDR2 are MGHRA and YSYEKL. Deletions cut 1 base from V and 8 bases from J, with 17 bases between. CDR3 sequence (DNA): TGCGCCAGCAGCCAAGCTTACAGGGTATCGGAAGGCTACACCTTC. The encoded protein is CASSQAYRVSEGYTF.